The next 7 T cell receptor beta chains were all read from a single sample in a study of shared clonotypes between healthy human individuals (dated by TCRdb to 2018 to 2021). Receptor libraries were prepared by the immunoSEQ multiplex PCR assay. TCRdb carries this immuneACCESS record with in-frame sequences only. Its versions omit some clonotypes, under half of them owing to an unresolved V gene in the studies checked, with the rest unexplained. Recorded for this sample are about 2.4 million clones; roughly 93% of them occurred a single time. Around 0.4% of the sample lies in the top ten. The sample consisted of naive CD4+ T cells from PBMCs. The meaning of the sample's cell subset or site label: CD45RA+ positively selected. These receptors originate from a young man in good health. Some clones in this sample may be carry-over from other donors' samples.

The genes are TRBV11-2 and TRBJ2-4, with 10 bases aligning to TRBD1. Germline V gives CDR1 SGHAT, CDR2 FQNNGV. The CDR3 totals 15 residues. The V gene end was trimmed by 6 bases and the J gene end by 7 bases; junction bases not matched to a gene: 9. In nucleotides, the CDR3 is TGTGCCAGCAGAGAAAGACAGGGGGCTTACAACATTCAGTACTTC. This encodes CASRERQGAYNIQYF.

This chain joins TRBV27 and TRBJ2-5; D might be TRBD1 (5 bases). This CDR3 contains 14 residues. V was shortened by 6 bases and J by 0 bases, with 11 bases between the two germline ends. Germline-derived CDR1 and CDR2 are MNHEY and SMNVEV (reference sequence). The CDR3 nucleotides are TGTGCCAGCAGGCCTGGACACAACCAAGAGACCCAGTACTTC. This encodes CASRPGHNQETQYF.

Worth noting for this clone: One junction end does not reproduce the germline sequence, and a read error may be involved. The chain is built from TRBV6-1 and TRBJ1-2, with 9 positions matching TRBD1. Germline CDR1 and CDR2: MNHNS and SASEGT. This CDR3 is 14 amino acids long. CDR3 coding DNA: TGTGCCAGCAGGGAAGGGACAGGGACCTATGGCTACACCTTC. It yields the protein CASREGTGTYGYTF.

The V and J genes are TRBV28 and TRBJ2-7; possibly TRBD1 or TRBD2 for D (6 bases each). V lost 2 bases to trimming and J lost 3 bases, with 17 bases between them. The CDR3 sequence is 16 residues long. Germline V CDR1 and CDR2: MDHEN, SYDVKM. The CDR3 loop is CASSLGGPPGRYEQYF. In DNA, the CDR3 is TGTGCCAGCAGTTTAGGGGGGCCCCCGGGGCGCTACGAGCAGTACTTC. Full variable domain (remainder filled in from reference TRBV28 and TRBJ2-7): DVKVTQSSRYLVKRTGEKVFLECVQDMDHENMFWYRQDPGLGLRLIYFSYDVKMKEKGDIPEGYSVSREKKERFSLILESASTNQTSMYLCASSLGGPPGRYEQYFGPGTRLTVT.

The rearrangement links TRBV6-6 to TRBJ1-5; D remains ambiguous. Germline assignment: CDR1 MNHNY and CDR2 SVGAGI (reference sequence). This CDR3 region has 12 residues. V was shortened by 6 bases and J by 7 bases, with 10 bases between the two germline ends. The CDR3 DNA sequence: TGTGCCAGCAGGTCCCCCGGGCAGCCCCAGCATTTT. Amino acids: CASRSPGQPQHF.

This chain joins TRBV9 and TRBJ2-2, with a weak D call TRBD2 (6 bases). This CDR3 is 16 amino acids long. Germline lookup yields CDR1 SGDLS and CDR2 YYNGEE. Trimming removed 4 bases from V and 2 bases from J, with 15 bases in between. The CDR3, as DNA: TGTGCCAGCAGCCGGAGGGTAGCGGCCAACACCGGGGAGCTGTTTTTT. Its protein is CASSRRVAANTGELFF.

The chain has TRBV5-1 and TRBJ1-1, with D maybe TRBD1 (6 bases). The CDR3 is 14 amino acids. The V and J ends lost 4 bases and 4 bases respectively, with 14 bases between them. Germline V gives CDR1 SGHRS, CDR2 YFSETQ. The CDR3 coding sequence is TGCGCCAGCAGCGTACAGGGTTTGGCCACTGAAGCTTTCTTT. Translated, it gives CASSVQGLATEAFF.